This T cell receptor (beta chain) originates from a study of metastatic and nonmetastatic thyroid tumors (TCRdb year 2020). About the full investigation: Repertoires were compared across peripheral blood and tumor or nodule tissue samples from malignant and benign thyroid patients. The paper as a whole reports these results and caveats: TCR beta diversity was reported as significantly higher in malignant tumors than in benign nodules, in both blood and tumor samples.

Before undergoing thyroid surgery, none of the patients had been given any kind of treatment. Using T-cell receptor beta sequencing, the researchers looked back retrospectively at clinical samples from patients, gathered between the early 2010s and the late 2010s. This clone was seen repeatedly, ten times or more. The target of this receptor is not known. There are no base qualities to consult, and no much larger clone falls within one base. The method was PCR. The listed sequencing device is Illumina HiSeq 4000. High-throughput sequencing was used to profile the CDR3 region of the TCR beta-chain in every patient. On the authors' methods: The researchers built a classifier to tell apart papillary thyroid cancer patients with distant metastasis, based on CDR3 differences among clinicopathological groups. To measure repertoire diversity the researchers used the Shannon index, while the Morisita-Horn index served to gauge how similar the tumor and blood repertoires were. The public reads were reprocessed in TCRdb via fastp at Q25 and MiXCR, keeping in-frame beta chains. TCRdb assigned the V and J calls; the authors' analysis was not used. The sample profile shows 26,000 or so clones; 16% of them were found once. In total, the top ten clones hold roughly 4.2% of the sample.

The CDR3, from cysteine to phenylalanine, totals 15 residues. The entry retains the CDR3 DNA only, 45 bases that are in frame from base 1. CDR1 SGHTA and CDR2 FQGNSA are derived from the germline V gene. The junction carries 13 bases between V and J, which are trimmed by 5 bases and 3 bases respectively. The clonotype comes from a female donor with papillary thyroid cancer or a benign thyroid nodule (not recorded which). Some clones in this sample may be carry-over from other donors' samples. The chain is assembled from TRBV7-2 and TRBJ2-2; matching of 5 bases hints at TRBD2 as the D gene. The sequenced sample consisted of blood. The CDR3 reads CASSLSASYTGELFF. The nucleotide sequence is given as TGTGCCAGCAGCCTTAGCGCTAGTTACACCGGGGAGCTGTTTTTT.